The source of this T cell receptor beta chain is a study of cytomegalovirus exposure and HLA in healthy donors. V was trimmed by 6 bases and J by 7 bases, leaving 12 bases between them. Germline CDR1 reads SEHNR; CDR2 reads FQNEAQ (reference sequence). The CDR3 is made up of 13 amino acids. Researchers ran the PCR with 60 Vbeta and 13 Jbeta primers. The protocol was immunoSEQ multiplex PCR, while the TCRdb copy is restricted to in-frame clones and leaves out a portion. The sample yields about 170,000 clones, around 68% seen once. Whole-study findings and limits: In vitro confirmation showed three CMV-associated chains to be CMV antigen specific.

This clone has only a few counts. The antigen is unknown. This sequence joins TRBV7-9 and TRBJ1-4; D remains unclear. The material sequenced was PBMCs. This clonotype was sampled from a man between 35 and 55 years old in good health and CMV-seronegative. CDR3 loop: CASRGRSVEKLFF. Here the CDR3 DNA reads TGTGCCAGCAGAGGCAGGTCTGTTGAAAAACTGTTTTTT.